This T cell receptor beta chain was identified during a study of blood T cells in healthy people across ages. Study-level results: Older age coincided with a roughly linear decline in TCR beta diversity per million T cells. There were more naive CD4+ cells and higher diversity in long-lived donors than in aged donors.

The second PCR ran about 6 to 12 cycles with a sample-barcoded 5' primer and J-beta primers. Each TCR beta cDNA got a 12-nucleotide random molecular identifier. TCRdb re-called the 5' RACE reads with MiXCR, one entry per CDR3 protein. Among 2 million or so distinct CDR3 sequences, roughly 50% were seen once, and the ten largest hold around 2.1%. About this clonotype: Its antigen remains unidentified.

Germline V gene sequence: CDR1 DFQATT, CDR2 SNEGSKA (reference sequence). The CDR3 extends over 16 amino acids. J gave up 2 bases and V 0 bases, and 3 bases lay outside the gene matches. The rearrangement uses TRBV20-1 and TRBJ1-5, with 11 bases lining up with TRBD1. Sequencing input: blood. This sequence originates from a woman between 40 and 50 years old in good health. Here the CDR3 DNA reads TGCAGTGCTAGAGATTGGGGACAGGGGGGCAATCAGCCCCAGCATTTT. This gives the protein CSARDWGQGGNQPQHF.